A single sample gave rise to the 5 T cell receptor beta chains below, sequenced in a study of technical replicates of blood from a few donors. Repertoires were generated with immunoSEQ multiplex PCR, while TCRdb's copy carries only in-frame clones and drops some. The table lists over 65,000 clones, nearly 98% of them singletons. Sequencing was done on a sample of T cells isolated from PBMCs. Receptors were obtained from a human donor in good health.

V usage is TRBV6-4 and J usage is TRBJ1-3; D perhaps matches TRBD1 (6 bases). Trimming took 7 bases from V and 3 from J, leaving 13 bases between them. The CDR3 is 14 amino acids. The germline V gene encodes CDR1 MRHNA and CDR2 SNTAGT. The CDR3 spells CASMGACDGNTIYF. In DNA form, the CDR3 reads TGTGCCAGCATGGGGGCCTGCGATGGAAACACCATATATTTT.

The genes are TRBV9 and TRBJ1-2; a possible D gene is TRBD1 (6 bases). Germline V gene sequence: CDR1 SGDLS, CDR2 YYNGEE. Trimming shortened V by 0 bases and J by 4 bases, and 19 bases separated the two germline ends. CDR3 size: 17 residues. CDR3 residues: CASSVGRGTQQGYGYTF. The DNA for the CDR3 is TGTGCCAGCAGCGTAGGCAGGGGTACCCAACAGGGCTATGGCTACACCTTC.

The chain has TRBV2 and TRBJ1-4; TRBD1 might be the D (6 bases). This CDR3 comprises 14 residues. Deletions cut 8 bases from V and 0 bases from J, with 10 bases between. Germline CDR1 SNHLY, CDR2 FYNNEI. As DNA, the CDR3 is TGTGCCAGCCGTCGACAGGCAACTAATGAAAAACTGTTTTTT. It is translated as CASRRQATNEKLFF.

The genes are TRBV7-8 and TRBJ2-7; a weak D match, TRBD1 (5 bases). The germline gives CDR1 SGHVS, CDR2 FQNEAQ. This CDR3 has 14 residues. The V gene lost 2 bases and the J gene lost 5 bases, with 13 bases spanning the gap. CDR3 region: CASSLSSTEDEQYF. For the CDR3, the DNA is TGTGCCAGCAGCTTATCGTCGACAGAAGACGAGCAGTACTTC.

The V and J genes are TRBV27 and TRBJ2-7; tentatively, D is TRBD1 (6 bases). The length of the CDR3 is 15 residues. Germline V gene lookup returns CDR1 MNHEY and CDR2 SMNVEV (reference sequence). V lost 6 bases, J lost 6 bases, and 21 bases lay in between. CDR3 DNA: TGTGCCAGCAGCCTTAACCCGGGACAAGTTGGCGAGCAGTACTTC. Protein: CASSLNPGQVGEQYF.